This passage covers 21 T cell receptor beta chains from one sample sequenced in a study of response to subunit inactivated influenza vaccine. TCRdb re-called the RT-PCR reads through MiXCR, storing one row per CDR3 protein. Here the sample spans over 800,000 distinct CDR3 sequences, 21% being singletons. The source material was PBMCs from blood, sampled roughly 5 days after vaccination. The source of these receptors is a man aged 50 to 60 who received an inactivated influenza vaccine.

The chain employs TRBV11-2 and TRBJ2-3; perhaps TRBD1 as D (6 bases). Germline V lookup: CDR1 SGHAT, CDR2 FQNNGV. V dropped 1 base and J dropped 4 bases, with 9 bases sitting between them. CDR3 length: 14 amino acids. The CDR3 nucleotides read TGTGCCAGCAGCTTAGGAAACAGGGCAGATACGCAGTATTTT. Translation: CASSLGNRADTQYF.

This clonotype was observed a handful of times. The chain carries TRBV7-2 and TRBJ2-7; possible D gene TRBD2, 5 bases. Germline CDR1 reads SGHTA; CDR2 reads FQGNSA. V lost 3 bases to trimming and J lost 4 bases, with 22 bases between them. The CDR3 is 17 amino acids. The CDR3 protein is CASSLSRGPLGLYEQYF. CDR3 DNA: TGTGCCAGCAGCTTGTCCCGAGGGCCCCTGGGGTTATACGAGCAGTACTTC.

The rearrangement links TRBV4-2 to TRBJ1-2, with D unresolved. The CDR3 contains 16 residues. Germline values: CDR1 LGHNA, CDR2 YNFKEQ. V was clipped by 0 bases and J by 4 bases, with 15 bases between them. CDR3 DNA sequence: TGTGCCAGCAGCCAAGATCCCACCGGGTTGGCCTATGGCTACACCTTC. This encodes CASSQDPTGLAYGYTF.

V is TRBV12-3 or TRBV12-4 and J is TRBJ2-5; possible D gene TRBD2, 5 bases. V was trimmed by 4 bases and J by 5 bases, leaving 14 bases between them. The CDR3 is made up of 14 amino acids. The CDR3 protein is CASSSSGPAETQYF. As DNA, the CDR3 is TGTGCCAGCAGTTCGAGCGGACCCGCGGAGACCCAGTACTTC.

A few counts support this clonotype. The J gene is TRBJ1-2, the V gene TRBV10-3; D ambiguous. Germline assignment: CDR1 ENHRY and CDR2 SYGVKD. This CDR3 contains 14 residues. V dropped 6 bases and J dropped 8 bases, with 19 bases sitting between them. The CDR3 here is CAIRQPYPNSGYTF. The CDR3 bases are TGTGCCATCAGACAGCCCTACCCTAACTCCGGCTACACCTTC.

The chain has TRBV20-1 and TRBJ2-2, with 11 bases that match TRBD2. The V gene end was trimmed by 3 bases and the J gene end by 5 bases; junction bases not matched to a gene: 8. Germline V gives CDR1 DFQATT, CDR2 SNEGSKA (reference sequence). This CDR3 is 16 amino acids long. The CDR3 region has the DNA TGCAGTGCTAGTATAGCGGGAGGGCCTAGGACCGGGGAGCTGTTTTTT. This encodes CSASIAGGPRTGELFF.

This chain uses TRBV7-9 with TRBJ2-7, with TRBD1 identical over 9 bases. The V gene end was trimmed by 5 bases and the J gene end by 4 bases; junction bases not matched to a gene: 6. The CDR3 contains 14 residues. CDR1 is SEHNR and CDR2 is FQNEAQ in the germline V gene (reference sequence). CDR3 nucleotide sequence: TGTGCCAGCAGCGCTGGTGGGACAGGGTACGAGCAGTACTTC. It specifies CASSAGGTGYEQYF. The full variable domain, in which reference TRBV7-9 and TRBJ2-7 provide the parts outside the CDR3, is DTGVSQNPRHKITKRGQNVTFRCDPISEHNRLYWYRQTLGQGPEFLTYFQNEAQLEKSRLLSDRFSAERPKGSFSTLEIQRTEQGDSAMYLCASSAGGTGYEQYFGPGTRLTVT.

In this sample, this clonotype turned up a few times. J is TRBJ2-3 and V is TRBV5-1; 10 bases are a match to TRBD2. The CDR3 loop spans 15 amino acids. J was trimmed by 6 bases and V by 3 bases; bases with no gene match: 7. CDR1 and CDR2 from the germline V gene are SGHRS and YFSETQ. The CDR3 here is CASSSAGGLPDTQYF. CDR3 in DNA: TGCGCCAGCAGCTCAGCGGGGGGGCTCCCGGATACGCAGTATTTT.

This chain links TRBV6-5 with TRBJ2-3, with 10 bases matching TRBD2. The J segment lost 0 bases and the V segment lost 0 bases, leaving 9 bases of the junction unmatched. The germline V gene encodes CDR1 MNHEY and CDR2 SVGAGI. CDR3 size: 19 residues. This chain's CDR3 is CASSYSGPSGSLSTDTQYF. CDR3 coding DNA: TGTGCCAGCAGTTACTCGGGGCCTAGCGGGAGCCTCAGCACAGATACGCAGTATTTT.

This clonotype was observed at least ten times. The J gene is TRBJ1-5, the V gene TRBV12-3 or TRBV12-4; D gene unclear. This CDR3 region has 13 residues. Trimming removed 3 bases from V and 5 bases from J, with 8 bases in between. The CDR3 protein is CASSLNRDQPQHF. The CDR3 DNA reads as TGTGCCAGCAGTTTGAATAGGGATCAGCCCCAGCATTTT.

The chain recombines TRBV4-3 with TRBJ1-2; D is unresolved. V lost 0 bases, J lost 2 bases, and 7 bases lay in between. The length of the CDR3 is 14 residues. Germline V gene data show CDR1 as LGHNA and CDR2 as YSLEER. CDR3: CASSQETKNYGYTF. The CDR3 region has the DNA TGCGCCAGCAGCCAAGAGACAAAGAACTATGGCTACACCTTC.

The chain combines TRBV24-1 with TRBJ1-1, with D hard to call. Germline CDR1 is KGHDR and CDR2 is SFDVKD. The CDR3 loop spans 12 amino acids. Trimming removed 3 bases from V and 4 bases from J, with 5 bases in between. CDR3 protein: CATSDGGTEAFF. Here the CDR3 DNA reads TGTGCCACCAGTGATGGAGGCACTGAAGCTTTCTTT.

This clonotype was observed at least ten times. The J gene is TRBJ2-1, the V gene TRBV6-1; a weak D match, TRBD2 (5 bases). Germline V gives CDR1 MNHNS, CDR2 SASEGT. The CDR3 has 16 residues. Trimming left V 5 bases short and J 0 bases short, with 14 bases between. The CDR3: CASSPGLVSSYNEQFF. CDR3 nucleotide sequence: TGTGCCAGCAGTCCTGGACTGGTCAGCTCCTACAATGAGCAGTTCTTC.

This clonotype was seen a few times. The chain is built from TRBV15 and TRBJ2-7; D may be TRBD1 or TRBD2 (5 bases each). The CDR3 extends over 14 amino acids. Germline loops: CDR1 LNHNV, CDR2 YYDKDF (reference sequence). V was shortened by 2 bases and J by 2 bases, with 10 bases between the two germline ends. In nucleotides, the CDR3 is TGTGCCACCAGCAGACCATGGGACCCCTACGAGCAGTACTTC. Protein sequence: CATSRPWDPYEQYF.

This CDR3 is CASSKRGSYLPYEQYF. As DNA, the CDR3 is TGTGCCAGCTCCAAAAGAGGCAGCTACTTACCCTACGAGCAGTACTTC. V usage is TRBV18 and J usage is TRBJ2-7; no reliable D call. This CDR3 has 16 residues. Germline V gene lookup returns CDR1 KGHSH and CDR2 LQKENI. Trimming took 6 bases from V and 2 from J, leaving 20 bases between them.

This chain links TRBV9 with TRBJ1-4; no clear D gene. V lost 5 bases to trimming and J lost 6 bases, with 17 bases between them. The CDR3 extends over 15 amino acids. In germline, CDR1 is SGDLS, CDR2 YYNGEE. The CDR3 sequence: CASSSGRTLHEKLFF. CDR3 DNA: TGTGCCAGCAGTTCCGGACGGACTCTTCATGAAAAACTGTTTTTT.

The gene calls are TRBV7-2 and TRBJ1-4; D perhaps matches TRBD1 (6 bases). V was trimmed by 5 bases and J by 1 base, leaving 14 bases between them. Germline-derived CDR1 and CDR2 are SGHTA and FQGNSA. The CDR3 spans 16 residues. The DNA of the CDR3 is TGTGCCAGCAGCCCGATGGGGGCGGGAACTAATGAAAAACTGTTTTTT. This sequence encodes CASSPMGAGTNEKLFF.

Regarding this clonotype: Because it lacks the conserved phenylalanine or tryptophan at the end, this CDR3 is likely a read error. The chain couples TRBV9 to TRBJ1-2; TRBD1 aligns across 10 bases. The CDR3 sequence is 14 residues long. V was pared by 4 bases and J by 5 bases, with 5 bases of the junction left unmatched. Germline V lookup: CDR1 SGDLS, CDR2 YYNGEE. CDR3 amino acids: CASSPGQGGYGYTL. The CDR3 DNA follows: TGTGCCAGCAGCCCCGGACAGGGGGGGTATGGCTACACCCTC.

This clonotype was counted between two and nine times. The chain has TRBV12-3 or TRBV12-4 and TRBJ2-3; TRBD2 aligns across 8 bases. After removal of 3 bases from V and 8 bases from J, the junction contained 1 base not matched to a gene. The CDR3 runs to 12 residues. CDR3 sequence: CASSLREVTQYF. The CDR3 DNA is TGTGCCAGCAGTTTGCGGGAGGTTACGCAGTATTTT.

The chain has TRBV20-1 and TRBJ1-1; D not resolved. The length of the CDR3 is 15 residues. Germline lookup yields CDR1 DFQATT and CDR2 SNEGSKA (reference sequence). V lost 6 bases to trimming and J lost 0 bases, with 17 bases between them. The CDR3 DNA reads as TGCAGTGCCCTCCACTGGAAGGGAATGAACACTGAAGCTTTCTTT. It encodes CSALHWKGMNTEAFF.

This clonotype was observed at least ten times. This sequence joins TRBV29-1 and TRBJ2-5; 7 nucleotides align to TRBD2. The CDR3 length is 13 residues. With V trimmed by 4 bases and J by 1 base, 3 bases remained unmatched. Germline loops: CDR1 SQVTM, CDR2 ANQGSEA. The CDR3 nucleotides read TGCAGCGTTGCAGCGGGGAGCCAAGAGACCCAGTACTTC. Translating gives CSVAAGSQETQYF.